Sequencing of this TCR beta chain was carried out in a study of blood T cell repertoires in COVID-19. Clones were read by immunoSEQ multiplex PCR, and TCRdb kept only the in-frame ones, dropping some. The table lists around 46,000 clones, around 82% of them singletons. Germline loops: CDR1 MNHEY, CDR2 SVGAGI. This CDR3 spans 13 amino acids. Germline trimming cut 8 bases from V and 2 bases from J; bases unmatched to any gene: 6. V usage is TRBV6-5 and J usage is TRBJ2-7; 7 bases are shared with TRBD1. Input material: peripheral blood. The clonotype was recovered from a human donor in a cohort sampled during active COVID-19. Written as DNA, the CDR3 is TGTGCCAGCGGGGACAGCCAAACCTACGAGCAGTACTTC. This gives the protein CASGDSQTYEQYF.